This T cell receptor (beta chain) was profiled in a study of cytomegalovirus exposure and HLA in healthy donors. Study-wide points: What a later analysis reportedly showed was that an Asian-associated ancestry cluster had fewer N-insertions than the roughly 670-donor mean. Among TCR beta chains of equal frequency, HLA-associated ones were more clonally expanded in a later analysis.

A word on this clone: Its antigen is not identified.

V was trimmed by 1 base and J by 5 bases, leaving 12 bases between them. The CDR3 loop spans 14 amino acids. The V gene's germline CDR1 is SQVTM and CDR2 ANQGSEA. Use of 60 Vbeta and 13 Jbeta primers characterized the PCR. Produced via immunoSEQ multiplex PCR; TCRdb's table is partial and in-frame only. The table lists 130,000 or so clones, about three quarters of them singletons. Specimen: PBMCs. The V and J genes are TRBV29-1 and TRBJ1-3; a weak D match, TRBD1 (6 bases). This sequence originates from a female donor in good health and CMV-seronegative. Written as DNA, the CDR3 is TGCAGCGTTGAAGGAGTAGGGGGAAGAAACACCATATATTTT. This sequence encodes CSVEGVGGRNTIYF.